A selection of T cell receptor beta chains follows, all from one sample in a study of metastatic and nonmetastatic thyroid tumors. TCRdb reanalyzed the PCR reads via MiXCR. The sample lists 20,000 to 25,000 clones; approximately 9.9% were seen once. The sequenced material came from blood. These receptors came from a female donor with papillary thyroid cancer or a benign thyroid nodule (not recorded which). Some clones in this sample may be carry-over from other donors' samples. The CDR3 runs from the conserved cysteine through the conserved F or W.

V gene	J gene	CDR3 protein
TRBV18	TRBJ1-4	CASSPPQPNEKLFF
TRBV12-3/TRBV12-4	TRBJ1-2	CASSVLTGTGGDYGYTF
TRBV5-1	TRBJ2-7	CASSYQGPEREQYF
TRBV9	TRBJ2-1	CASSATLLAGANEQFF
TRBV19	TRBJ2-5	CASSTARDKRRTQYF
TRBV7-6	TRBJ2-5	CASGGGGQGLQETQYF
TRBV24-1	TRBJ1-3	CATSDTPGNTIYF
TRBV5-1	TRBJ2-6	CASSSTGNPLSGANVLTF
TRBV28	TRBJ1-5	CASSSRNQPQHF
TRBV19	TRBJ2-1	CASNRAASGRLLQFF
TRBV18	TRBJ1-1	CASSPPASLMNTEAFF
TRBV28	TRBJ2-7	CATRDFGVYEQYF
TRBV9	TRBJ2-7	CASSAGGWDEQYF
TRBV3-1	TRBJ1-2	CASSPRQGRGNYGYTF
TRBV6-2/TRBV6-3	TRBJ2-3	CASLTGGSRPDTQYF
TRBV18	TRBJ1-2	CASSPGRLANYGYTF
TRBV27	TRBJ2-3	CASSPGTSGITDTQYF
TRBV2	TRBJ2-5	CASSEVRGQETQYF
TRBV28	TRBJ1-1	CASSYPTENTEAFF
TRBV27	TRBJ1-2	CASSLGLGTSTGYTF
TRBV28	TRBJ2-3	CASSFPTSGIESTDTQYF
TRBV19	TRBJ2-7	CASSISSGTGEQYF
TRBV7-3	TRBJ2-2	CASTIKAGAGELFF
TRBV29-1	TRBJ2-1	CSVEDPDGSSYNEQFF
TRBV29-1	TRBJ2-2	CSVERPIAGAGELFF
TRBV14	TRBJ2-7	CASSQGPYEQYF
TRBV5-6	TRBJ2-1	CASSLELSSYNEQFF
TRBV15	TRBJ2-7	CATSRDLYRLGQVNYEQYF
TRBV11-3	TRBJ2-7	CASSRGTGDSYEQYF
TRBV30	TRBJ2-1	CAWSHSPGQPFF
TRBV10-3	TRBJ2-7	CAISGRDSSYEQYF
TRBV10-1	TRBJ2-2	CASSAQIRGSKGELFF
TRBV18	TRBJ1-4	CASSPETWGQANEKLFF
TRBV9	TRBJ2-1	CASSPQGVLGSYNEQFF
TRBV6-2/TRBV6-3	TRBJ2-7	CASSYRAGGGNEQYF